These T cell receptor beta chains were read from a single sample in a study of T cell repertoires in cytomegalovirus infection. Via MiXCR, TCRdb re-called the reads, giving one row per CDR3 protein. The sample has about 150,000 distinct CDR3 sequences, about 20% seen once. The sample comprised PBMCs. The receptors stem from a human donor in good health (CMV status not recorded). Some clones in this sample may be carry-over from other donors' samples. The conserved cysteine and the conserved F or W are not part of the CDR3 here.

>TRBJ1-5|TRBV30
AWSGGSRSNQPQH
>TRBJ1-2|TRBV12-3/TRBV12-4
ASRIRQGAYGYT
>TRBJ2-3|TRBV7-2
ASLGGYTDTQY
>TRBJ2-7|TRBV27
ASSSPGQGASYEQY
>TRBJ1-1|TRBV27
ASSLFPNTEAF
>TRBJ1-1|TRBV12-3/TRBV12-4
ASSTTGSTEAF
>TRBJ2-7|TRBV12-3/TRBV12-4
ASSTIALGEQY
>TRBJ2-5|TRBV11-2
ASSLVGPGGETQY
>TRBJ2-5|TRBV5-4
ASSSAGGAGETQY
>TRBJ2-7|TRBV6-5
ASSYVGTGTGEQY
>TRBJ2-3|TRBV7-8
ASRQREGHTDTQY
>TRBJ2-1|TRBV6-1
ASTSGGLLHEQF
>TRBJ1-4|TRBV28
ASTHWAGEATNEKLF
>TRBJ2-3|TRBV15
ATSRDRAADTQY